The 5 T cell receptor beta chains given below trace back to one sample, sequenced in a study of blood T cell repertoires in COVID-19. The data were produced by immunoSEQ multiplex PCR, yet TCRdb's version contains in-frame clones alone and is incomplete. The sample has 100,000 or so clones, roughly 83% seen once. Sequenced sample: peripheral blood. Receptor source: a woman aged 60-75 years with acute or convalescent COVID-19.

This chain uses TRBV6-2 or TRBV6-3 with TRBJ1-2; no clear D. This CDR3 has 13 residues. The V and J ends lost 5 bases and 7 bases respectively, with 14 bases between them. Per germline, CDR1 MNHEY and CDR2 SVGEGT. CDR3 amino acids: CASSPPNGGGYTF. In DNA form, the CDR3 reads TGTGCCAGCAGTCCCCCCAACGGCGGTGGCTACACCTTC.

The rearrangement uses TRBV3-1 (or the pseudogene TRBV3-2) and TRBJ1-3, with 8 nucleotides matching TRBD1. The CDR3 consists of 14 residues. The V segment lost 7 bases and the J segment 4 bases; nucleotides outside the gene matches: 6. Germline lookup yields CDR1 LGHDT and CDR2 YNNKEL (reference sequence). The CDR3 DNA follows: TGTGCCAGCACCGCCGGGACAGGCGGAAACACCATATATTTT. Translation: CASTAGTGGNTIYF.

This clone appeared once. CDR3 sequence: CASSYGTTQETQYF. CDR3 coding DNA: TGTGCCAGCAGCTACGGGACTACACAAGAGACCCAGTACTTC. The gene calls are TRBV3-1 (or the pseudogene TRBV3-2) and TRBJ2-5; 7 nucleotides align to TRBD2. The CDR3 is made up of 14 amino acids. V trimming: 5 bases; J trimming: 2 bases; junction bases outside the gene matches: 5. CDR1 LGHDT and CDR2 YNNKEL come from the germline V gene (reference sequence).

This clone was detected only a few times. This sequence joins TRBV9 and TRBJ2-1, with 9 bases aligning to TRBD2. V gave up 4 bases and J gave up 5 bases; unmatched junction bases: 13. CDR1 is SGDLS, CDR2 YYNGEE, per germline. The CDR3 covers 17 residues. The DNA of the CDR3 is TGTGCCAGCAGCCCCGCCGCGGGAGGGGGCCTAAACAATGAGCAGTTCTTC. Protein sequence: CASSPAAGGGLNNEQFF.

The chain is built from TRBV7-9 and TRBJ2-3, with 7 bases identical to TRBD1. The V gene's germline CDR1 is SEHNR and CDR2 FQNEAQ (reference sequence). V gave up 4 bases and J gave up 0 bases; unmatched junction bases: 4. The CDR3 runs to 15 residues. The CDR3 is CASSSGTVSTDTQYF. CDR3 sequence (DNA): TGTGCCAGCAGCTCCGGGACAGTCAGCACAGATACGCAGTATTTT.